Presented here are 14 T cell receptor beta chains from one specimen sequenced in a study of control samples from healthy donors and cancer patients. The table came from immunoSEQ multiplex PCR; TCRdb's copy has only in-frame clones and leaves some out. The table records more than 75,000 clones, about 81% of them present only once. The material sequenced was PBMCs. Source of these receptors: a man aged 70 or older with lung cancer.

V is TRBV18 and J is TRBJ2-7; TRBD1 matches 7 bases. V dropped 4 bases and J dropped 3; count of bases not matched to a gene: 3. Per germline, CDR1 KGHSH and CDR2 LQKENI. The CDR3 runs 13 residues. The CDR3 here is CASSLGQYYEQYF. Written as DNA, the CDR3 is TGTGCCAGCTCACTGGGACAGTACTACGAGCAGTACTTC.

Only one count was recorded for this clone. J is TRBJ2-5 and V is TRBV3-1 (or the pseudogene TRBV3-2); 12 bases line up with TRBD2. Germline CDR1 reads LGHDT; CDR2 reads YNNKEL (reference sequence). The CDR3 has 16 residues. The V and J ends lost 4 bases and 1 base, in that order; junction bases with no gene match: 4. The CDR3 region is CASSPGLAGIQETQYF. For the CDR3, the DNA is TGTGCCAGCAGCCCCGGACTAGCGGGGATCCAAGAGACCCAGTACTTC.

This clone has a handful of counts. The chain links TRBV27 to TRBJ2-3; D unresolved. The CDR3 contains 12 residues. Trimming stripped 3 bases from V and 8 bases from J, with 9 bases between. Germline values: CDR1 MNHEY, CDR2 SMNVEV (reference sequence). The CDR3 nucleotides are TGTGCCAGCAGTTTTCCCCCCGGTACGCAGTATTTT. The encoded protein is CASSFPPGTQYF.

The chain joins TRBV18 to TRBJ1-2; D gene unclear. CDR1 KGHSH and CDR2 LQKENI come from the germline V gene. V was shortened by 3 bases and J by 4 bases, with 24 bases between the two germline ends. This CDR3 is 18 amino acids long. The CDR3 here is CASSPGPRTPIQLYGYTF. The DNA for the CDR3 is TGTGCCAGCTCACCTGGGCCTCGGACCCCAATACAGCTCTATGGCTACACCTTC. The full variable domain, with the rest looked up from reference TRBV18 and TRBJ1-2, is NAGVMQNPRHLVRRRGQEARLRCSPMKGHSHVYWYRQLPEEGLKFMVYLQKENIIDESGMPKERFSAEFPKEGPSILRIQQVVRGDSAAYFCASSPGPRTPIQLYGYTFGSGTRLTVV.

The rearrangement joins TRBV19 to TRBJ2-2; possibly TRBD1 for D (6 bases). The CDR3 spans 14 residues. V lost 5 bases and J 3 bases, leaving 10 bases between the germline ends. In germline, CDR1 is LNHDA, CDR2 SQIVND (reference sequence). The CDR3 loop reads CASSPQGYTGELFF. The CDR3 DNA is TGTGCCAGTAGTCCCCAGGGGTACACCGGGGAGCTGTTTTTT.

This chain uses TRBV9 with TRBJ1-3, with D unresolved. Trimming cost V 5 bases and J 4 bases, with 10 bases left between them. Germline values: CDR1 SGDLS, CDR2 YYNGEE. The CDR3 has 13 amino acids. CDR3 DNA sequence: TGTGCCAGCAGTCGGTCTCTGGGAAACACCATATATTTT. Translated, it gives CASSRSLGNTIYF.

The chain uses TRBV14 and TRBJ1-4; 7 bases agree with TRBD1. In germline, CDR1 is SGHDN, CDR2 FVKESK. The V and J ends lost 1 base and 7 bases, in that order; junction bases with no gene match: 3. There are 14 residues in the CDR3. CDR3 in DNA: TGTGCCAGCAGCCAAGCGACAGGGTTTGAAAAACTGTTTTTT. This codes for CASSQATGFEKLFF.

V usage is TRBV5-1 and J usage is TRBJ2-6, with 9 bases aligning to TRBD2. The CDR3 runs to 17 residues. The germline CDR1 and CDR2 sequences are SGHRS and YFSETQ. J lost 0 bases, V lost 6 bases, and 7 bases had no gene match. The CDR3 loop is CASTSTSGSSGANVLTF. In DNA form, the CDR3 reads TGCGCCAGCACATCGACTAGCGGCAGCTCTGGGGCCAACGTCCTGACTTTC.

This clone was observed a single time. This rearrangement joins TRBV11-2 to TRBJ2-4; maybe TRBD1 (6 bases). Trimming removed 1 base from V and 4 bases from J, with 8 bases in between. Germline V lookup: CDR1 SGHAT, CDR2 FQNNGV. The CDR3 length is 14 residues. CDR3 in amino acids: CASSLAQGKNIQYF. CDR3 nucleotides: TGTGCCAGCAGCTTAGCCCAGGGGAAAAACATTCAGTACTTC.

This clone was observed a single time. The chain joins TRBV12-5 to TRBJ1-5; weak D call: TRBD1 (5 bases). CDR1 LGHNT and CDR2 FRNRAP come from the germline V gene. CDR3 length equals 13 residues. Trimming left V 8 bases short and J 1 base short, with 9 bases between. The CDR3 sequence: CASTGLSNQPQHF. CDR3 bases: TGTGCTAGTACAGGTTTAAGCAATCAGCCCCAGCATTTT.

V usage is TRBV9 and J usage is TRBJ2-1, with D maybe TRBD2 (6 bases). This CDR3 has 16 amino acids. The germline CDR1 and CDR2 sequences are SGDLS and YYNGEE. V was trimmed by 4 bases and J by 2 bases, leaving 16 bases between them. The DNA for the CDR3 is TGTGCCAGCAGCATTGGGCGCGGGACCGCCTACAATGAGCAGTTCTTC. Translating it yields CASSIGRGTAYNEQFF.

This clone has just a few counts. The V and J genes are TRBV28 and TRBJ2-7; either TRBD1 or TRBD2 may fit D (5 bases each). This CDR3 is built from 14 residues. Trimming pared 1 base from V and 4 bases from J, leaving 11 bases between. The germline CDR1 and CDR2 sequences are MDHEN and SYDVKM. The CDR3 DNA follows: TGTGCCAGCAGTTTATCGGGGACCTTATACGAGCAGTACTTC. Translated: CASSLSGTLYEQYF.

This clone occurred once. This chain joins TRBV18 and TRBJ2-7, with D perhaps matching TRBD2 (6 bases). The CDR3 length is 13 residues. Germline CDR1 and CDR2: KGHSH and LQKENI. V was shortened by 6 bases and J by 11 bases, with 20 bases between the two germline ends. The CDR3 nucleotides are TGTGCCAGCTCGGGCGGGACCGGGCGAATTGAGTACTTC. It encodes CASSGGTGRIEYF.

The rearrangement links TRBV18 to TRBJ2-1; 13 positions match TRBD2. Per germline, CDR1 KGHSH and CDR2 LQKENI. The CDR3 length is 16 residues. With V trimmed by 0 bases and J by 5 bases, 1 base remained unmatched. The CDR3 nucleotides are TGTGCCAGCTCACCACCGGGACTAGCGGGGAACAATGAGCAGTTCTTC. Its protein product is CASSPPGLAGNNEQFF.